This T cell receptor beta chain was obtained from a study of cytomegalovirus exposure and HLA in healthy donors. Background on the study: It was reported in a later analysis that the same platform had been used for the roughly 130 validation repertoires as for the 550 to 700 first-cohort repertoires.

Between the trimmed V and J ends, which lost 1 base and 2 bases, there was a span of 14 bases. Germline lookup yields CDR1 SGHRS and CDR2 YFSETQ. The CDR3 sequence is 16 residues long. A note on this clone: Its antigen is still unknown.

Repertoires were generated with immunoSEQ multiplex PCR, while TCRdb's copy carries only in-frame clones and drops some. The data show approximately 190,000 clones, about 80% seen once. General study findings and limits: Under in vitro conditions, three CMV-associated chains were confirmed as specific for CMV antigens. TCR beta chains numbering some 160 were designated cytomegalovirus-associated.

The sample consisted of PBMCs. This chain joins TRBV5-1 and TRBJ2-3; perhaps TRBD2 as D (6 bases). The receptor was derived from a young man in good health and CMV-seropositive. CDR3 amino acids: CASSLTEGGPTDTQYF. The DNA for the CDR3 is TGCGCCAGCAGCTTGACCGAGGGAGGCCCCACAGATACGCAGTATTTT.